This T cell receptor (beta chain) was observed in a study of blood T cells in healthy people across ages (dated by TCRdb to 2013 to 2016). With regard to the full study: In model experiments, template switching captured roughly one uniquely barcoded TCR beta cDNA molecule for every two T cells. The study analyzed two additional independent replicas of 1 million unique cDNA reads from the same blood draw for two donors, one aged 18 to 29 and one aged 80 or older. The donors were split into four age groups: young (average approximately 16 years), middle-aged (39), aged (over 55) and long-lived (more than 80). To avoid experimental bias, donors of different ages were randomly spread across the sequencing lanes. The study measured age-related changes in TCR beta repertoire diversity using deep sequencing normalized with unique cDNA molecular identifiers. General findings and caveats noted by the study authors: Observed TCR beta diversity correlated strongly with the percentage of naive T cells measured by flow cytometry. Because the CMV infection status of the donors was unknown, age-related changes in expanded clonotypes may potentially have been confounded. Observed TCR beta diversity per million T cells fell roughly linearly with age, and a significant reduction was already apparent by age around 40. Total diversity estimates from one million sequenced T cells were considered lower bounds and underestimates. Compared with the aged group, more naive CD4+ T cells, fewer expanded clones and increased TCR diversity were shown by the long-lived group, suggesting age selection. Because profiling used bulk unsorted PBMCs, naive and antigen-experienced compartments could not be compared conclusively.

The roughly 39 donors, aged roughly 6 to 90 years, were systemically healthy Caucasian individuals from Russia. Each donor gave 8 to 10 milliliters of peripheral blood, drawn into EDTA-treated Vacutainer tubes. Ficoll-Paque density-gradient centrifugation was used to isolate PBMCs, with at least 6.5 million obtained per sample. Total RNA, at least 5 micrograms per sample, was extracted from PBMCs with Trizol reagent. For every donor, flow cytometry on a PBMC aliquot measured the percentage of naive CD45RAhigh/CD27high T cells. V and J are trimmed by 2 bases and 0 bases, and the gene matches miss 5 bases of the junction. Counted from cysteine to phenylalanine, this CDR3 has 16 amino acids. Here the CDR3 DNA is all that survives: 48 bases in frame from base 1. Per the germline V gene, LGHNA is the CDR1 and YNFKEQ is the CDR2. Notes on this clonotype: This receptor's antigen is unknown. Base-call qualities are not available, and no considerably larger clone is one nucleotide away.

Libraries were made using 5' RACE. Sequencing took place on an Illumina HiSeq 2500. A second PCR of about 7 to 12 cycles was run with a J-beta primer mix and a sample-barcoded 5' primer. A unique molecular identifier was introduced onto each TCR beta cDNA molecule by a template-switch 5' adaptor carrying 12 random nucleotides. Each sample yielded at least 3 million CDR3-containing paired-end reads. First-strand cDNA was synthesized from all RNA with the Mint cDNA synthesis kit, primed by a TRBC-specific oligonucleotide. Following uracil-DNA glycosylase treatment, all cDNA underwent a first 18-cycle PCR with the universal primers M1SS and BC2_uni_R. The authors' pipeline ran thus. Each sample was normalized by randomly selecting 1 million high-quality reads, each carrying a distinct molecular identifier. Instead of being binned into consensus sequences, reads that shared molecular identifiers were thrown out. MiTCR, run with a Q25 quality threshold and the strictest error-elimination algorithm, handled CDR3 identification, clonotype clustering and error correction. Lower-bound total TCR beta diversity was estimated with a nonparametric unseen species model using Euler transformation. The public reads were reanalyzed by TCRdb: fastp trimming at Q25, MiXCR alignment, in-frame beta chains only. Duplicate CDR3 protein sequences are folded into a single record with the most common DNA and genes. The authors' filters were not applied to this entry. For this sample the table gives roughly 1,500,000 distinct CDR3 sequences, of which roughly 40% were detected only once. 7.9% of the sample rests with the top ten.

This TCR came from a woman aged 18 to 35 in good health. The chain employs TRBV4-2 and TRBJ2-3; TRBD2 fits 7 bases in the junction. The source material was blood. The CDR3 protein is CASSQRGGPSTDTQYF. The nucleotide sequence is TGTGCCAGCAGCCAACGCGGGGGACCGAGCACAGATACGCAGTATTTT.